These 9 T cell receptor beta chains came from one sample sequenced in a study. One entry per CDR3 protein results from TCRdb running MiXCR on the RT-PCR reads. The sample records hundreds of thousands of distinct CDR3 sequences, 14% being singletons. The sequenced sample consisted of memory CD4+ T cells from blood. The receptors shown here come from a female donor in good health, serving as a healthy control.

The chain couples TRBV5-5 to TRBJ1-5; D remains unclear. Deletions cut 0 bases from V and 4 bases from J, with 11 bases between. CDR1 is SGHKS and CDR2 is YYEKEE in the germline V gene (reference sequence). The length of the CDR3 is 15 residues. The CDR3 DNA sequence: TGTGCCAGCAGCTTGGGGGTAGCTATAAATCAGCCCCAGCATTTT. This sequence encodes CASSLGVAINQPQHF.

This chain's CDR3 is CSARGDSIYGYTF. The DNA for the CDR3 is TGCAGTGCTAGAGGGGACAGCATCTATGGCTACACCTTC. The chain employs TRBV20-1 and TRBJ1-2, with 7 bases that match TRBD1. V shed 1 base and J 4 bases; nucleotides not matched to a gene: 3. The CDR3 covers 13 residues. CDR1 is DFQATT, CDR2 SNEGSKA, per germline (reference sequence).

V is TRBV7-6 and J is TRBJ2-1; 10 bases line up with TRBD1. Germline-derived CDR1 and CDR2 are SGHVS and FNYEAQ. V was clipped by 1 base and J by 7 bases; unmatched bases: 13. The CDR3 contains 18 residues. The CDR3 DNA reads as TGTGCCAGCAGCTTAGATTTAGCGAGACAGGGGGCGTATAATGAGCAGTTCTTC. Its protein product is CASSLDLARQGAYNEQFF. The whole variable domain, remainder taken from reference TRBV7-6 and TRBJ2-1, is GAGVSQSPRYKVTKRGQDVALRCDPISGHVSLYWYRQALGQGPEFLTYFNYEAQQDKSGLPNDRFSAERPEGSISTLTIQRTEQRDSAMYRCASSLDLARQGAYNEQFFGPGTRLTVL.

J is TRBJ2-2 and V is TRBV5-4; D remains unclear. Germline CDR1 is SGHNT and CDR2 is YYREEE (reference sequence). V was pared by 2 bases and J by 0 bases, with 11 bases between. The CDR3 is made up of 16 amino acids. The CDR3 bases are TGTGCCAGCAGCTTAGTAGCTGCAGCGAACACCGGGGAGCTGTTTTTT. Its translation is CASSLVAAANTGELFF.

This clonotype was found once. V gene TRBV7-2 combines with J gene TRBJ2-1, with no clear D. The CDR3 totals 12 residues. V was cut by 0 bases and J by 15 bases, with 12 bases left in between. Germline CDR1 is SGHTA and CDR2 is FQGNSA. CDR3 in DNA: TGTGCCAGCAGCTTAGCCTTGGCAGGATCGTTCTTC. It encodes CASSLALAGSFF.

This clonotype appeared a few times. In nucleotides, the CDR3 is TGTGCCAGCAGCCCGGGGCACCGCAATCAGCCCCAGCATTTT. Amino acids: CASSPGHRNQPQHF. This chain links TRBV27 with TRBJ1-5, with a tentative D call TRBD1 (5 bases). The CDR3 loop spans 14 amino acids. V gave up 6 bases and J gave up 2 bases, with 11 bases separating them. Germline V gives CDR1 MNHEY, CDR2 SMNVEV (reference sequence).

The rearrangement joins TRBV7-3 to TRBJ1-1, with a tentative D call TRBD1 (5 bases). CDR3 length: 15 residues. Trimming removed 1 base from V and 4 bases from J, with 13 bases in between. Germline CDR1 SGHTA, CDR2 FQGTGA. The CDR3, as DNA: TGTGCCAGCAGCTTAAAGGGCGGAGGGGTCACTGAAGCTTTCTTT. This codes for CASSLKGGGVTEAFF.

The CDR3 loop reads CASSLNRVVNTEAFF. The DNA for the CDR3 is TGTGCCAGCAGTCTTAATCGAGTAGTGAACACTGAAGCTTTCTTT. The rearrangement links TRBV7-3 to TRBJ1-1; D gene ambiguous. The germline V gene has CDR1 SGHTA and CDR2 FQGTGA. V was clipped by 6 bases and J by 0 bases, with 14 bases between them. The CDR3 covers 15 residues.

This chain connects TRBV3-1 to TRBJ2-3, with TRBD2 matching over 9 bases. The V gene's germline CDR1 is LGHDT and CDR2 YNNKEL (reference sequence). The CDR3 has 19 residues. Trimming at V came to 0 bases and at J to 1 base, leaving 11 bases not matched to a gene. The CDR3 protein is CASSQESLAGPWGTDTQYF. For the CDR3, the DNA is TGTGCCAGCAGCCAAGAATCGCTAGCGGGACCGTGGGGCACAGATACGCAGTATTTT.